This entry lists 5 T cell receptor beta chains sequenced from one sample in a study of T-cell reconstitution after alpha-beta-depleted transplantation in children. Unique molecular identifiers featured in how the TCRbeta library was prepared. Using its own MiXCR run on the PCR reads, TCRdb lists one record per CDR3 protein. The sample yields 670,000 or so distinct CDR3 sequences, roughly 14% seen once. Sequences were derived from PBMCs, sampled before TCRalphabeta/CD19-depleted stem cell transplant. The receptor set was obtained from a girl aged 2 to 9 with congenital amegakaryocytic thrombocytopenia, due to receive a stem cell transplant.

This clonotype was counted many times. This sequence joins TRBV11-1 and TRBJ2-2; tentatively, D is TRBD1 (5 bases). The V gene's germline CDR1 is SGHAT and CDR2 FQDESV (reference sequence). The CDR3 runs 15 residues. Deletions cut 5 bases from V and 4 bases from J, with 14 bases between. The CDR3 DNA reads as TGTGCCAGCAGCCTATACAGGACGCCCACCGGGGAGCTGTTTTTT. This encodes CASSLYRTPTGELFF.

In nucleotides, the CDR3 is TGTGCCTGGAGTGTTTTGTCCGGGAGGGCCTGGTTCGTGGGGAACGAGCAGTACTTC. As protein: CAWSVLSGRAWFVGNEQYF. The rearrangement uses TRBV30 and TRBJ2-7; 8 bases match TRBD2. The CDR3 is made up of 19 amino acids. The V gene end was trimmed by 0 bases and the J gene end by 5 bases; junction bases not matched to a gene: 21. CDR1 and CDR2 (germline): GTSNPN, SVGIG (reference sequence).

A note on this clonotype: Possible read error: a much larger clone is one base away. The V call is TRBV9, the J call TRBJ1-2; 7 positions match TRBD1. This CDR3 is built from 13 residues. Per the germline V gene, CDR1 is SGDLS and CDR2 is YYNGEE. CDR3 sequence (DNA): TGTGCCAGCAGCCCCTCCGGGACAGCTCGAGGCTCCTTC. Residues: CASSPSGTARGSF.

This chain links TRBV29-1 with TRBJ2-3; D unresolved. This CDR3 has 14 residues. CDR1 SQVTM and CDR2 ANQGSEA come from the germline V gene. V was trimmed by 1 base and J by 2 bases, leaving 10 bases between them. The CDR3 nucleotides read TGCAGCGTTGAAGCGGCCCCAATCACAGATACGCAGTATTTT. Translating gives CSVEAAPITDTQYF.

The chain links TRBV7-6 to TRBJ2-2; TRBD2 matches at 10 bases. After removal of 7 bases from V and 6 bases from J, the junction contained 8 bases not matched to a gene. The length of the CDR3 is 15 residues. Germline V lookup: CDR1 SGHVS, CDR2 FNYEAQ. This CDR3 reads CASTNPLAGAGELFF. The CDR3 bases are TGTGCCAGCACCAACCCCCTAGCGGGAGCCGGGGAGCTGTTTTTT.